The next 26 T cell receptor beta chains were all read from a single sample in a study of blood T cell repertoires in COVID-19. Sequencing used immunoSEQ multiplex PCR; TCRdb keeps in-frame clones, though not all of them. The table lists some 120,000 clones, around four fifths of them singletons. Sequenced sample: peripheral blood. These receptors originate from a man aged 80 or over with acute or convalescent COVID-19.

The genes are TRBV5-1 and TRBJ1-6, with D hard to call. From germline, CDR1 is SGHRS and CDR2 YFSETQ. Trimming took 4 bases from V and 6 from J, leaving 17 bases between them. The CDR3 has 16 amino acids. CDR3: CASSRKDGPFNSPLHF. The DNA for the CDR3 is TGCGCCAGCAGCCGAAAAGATGGGCCCTTTAATTCACCCCTCCACTTT.

The rearrangement links TRBV6-5 to TRBJ1-1; a weak D match, TRBD1 (5 bases). V was clipped by 8 bases and J by 3 bases, with 13 bases between them. Germline CDR1 and CDR2: MNHEY and SVGAGI. The CDR3 spans 13 residues. This CDR3 reads CASRRKGHTEAFF. For the CDR3, the DNA is TGTGCCAGCCGACGAAAGGGGCACACTGAAGCTTTCTTT.

CDR3 amino acids: CASSPDRYTDTQYF. CDR3 sequence (DNA): TGTGCCAGCAGCCCTGACAGATACACAGATACGCAGTATTTT. This chain connects TRBV9 to TRBJ2-3; possible D gene TRBD1, 5 bases. This CDR3 spans 14 amino acids. Trimming removed 4 bases at V and 2 bases at J, with 11 bases between. Looked up from germline, CDR1 is SGDLS and CDR2 is YYNGEE.

This chain joins TRBV7-2 and TRBJ1-6; 9 positions agree with TRBD1. CDR1 is SGHTA, CDR2 FQGNSA, per germline. This CDR3 is built from 15 residues. The J segment lost 14 bases and the V segment lost 5 bases, leaving 13 bases of the junction unmatched. DNA of the CDR3: TGTGCCAGCAGCAACCAACAGGGGGCGACGAGGGCCCTCCACTTT. This codes for CASSNQQGATRALHF.

The sample holds many counts of this clone. This rearrangement joins TRBV7-9 to TRBJ1-1; a possible D gene is TRBD1 (6 bases). The ends were cut back, 1 base at V and 1 base at J, with 7 bases in the middle. CDR1 and CDR2 (germline): SEHNR, FQNEAQ (reference sequence). The CDR3 totals 14 residues. The CDR3 nucleotides read TGTGCCAGCAGCTTAGGGGGACAGAACACTGAAGCTTTCTTT. Protein sequence: CASSLGGQNTEAFF.

The chain employs TRBV19 and TRBJ2-1, with TRBD1 identical over 7 bases. The CDR3 covers 15 residues. Germline V lookup: CDR1 LNHDA, CDR2 SQIVND (reference sequence). V was clipped by 4 bases and J by 4 bases; unmatched bases: 7. The chain's CDR3 is CASSRGQRQYNEQFF. Here the CDR3 DNA reads TGTGCCAGTAGTAGGGGACAGCGCCAATACAATGAGCAGTTCTTC. Full variable domain (outside the CDR3, taken from reference TRBV19 and TRBJ2-1): DGGITQSPKYLFRKEGQNVTLSCEQNLNHDAMYWYRQDPGQGLRLIYYSQIVNDFQKGDIAEGYSVSREKKESFPLTVTSAQKNPTAFYLCASSRGQRQYNEQFFGPGTRLTVL.

The genes are TRBV4-2 and TRBJ1-2; TRBD1 agrees at 10 bases. The J segment lost 8 bases and the V segment lost 3 bases, leaving 3 bases of the junction unmatched. Per germline, CDR1 LGHNA and CDR2 YNFKEQ. The CDR3 loop spans 13 amino acids. The DNA of the CDR3 is TGTGCCAGCAGCCACCTGGGACAGGGGGGCTACACCTTC. It encodes CASSHLGQGGYTF.

The chain uses TRBV5-1 and TRBJ1-4; a weak D match, TRBD1 (5 bases). The CDR3 is 16 residues long. Trimming left V 2 bases short and J 0 bases short, with 11 bases between. Germline values: CDR1 SGHRS, CDR2 YFSETQ. This CDR3 reads CASSLGTLATNEKLFF. The DNA for the CDR3 is TGCGCCAGCAGCTTAGGGACTCTTGCAACTAATGAAAAACTGTTTTTT.

V and J are TRBV15 and TRBJ2-2; 7 nucleotides match TRBD2. Germline trimming cut 1 base from V and 4 bases from J; bases unmatched to any gene: 6. Per the germline V gene, CDR1 is LNHNV and CDR2 is YYDKDF (reference sequence). This CDR3 region has 16 residues. The CDR3 is CATSRVGGTLTGELFF. The CDR3 DNA follows: TGTGCCACCAGCAGAGTGGGGGGGACCCTCACCGGGGAGCTGTTTTTT.

This clone has a handful of counts. CDR3 protein: CASSLDPGPVAEAFF. As DNA, the CDR3 is TGTGCCAGCAGCTTAGATCCGGGTCCGGTGGCTGAAGCTTTCTTT. The rearrangement links TRBV11-2 to TRBJ1-1, with D unclear. Trimming shortened V by 0 bases and J by 6 bases, and 14 bases separated the two germline ends. This CDR3 spans 15 amino acids. The germline V gene encodes CDR1 SGHAT and CDR2 FQNNGV.

The rearrangement links TRBV18 to TRBJ1-1; 8 nucleotides match TRBD1. The CDR3 totals 14 residues. Germline V CDR1 and CDR2: KGHSH, LQKENI. J lost 6 bases, V lost 2 bases, and 5 bases had no gene match. The CDR3 loop is CASSPRGTGSEAFF. The DNA for the CDR3 is TGTGCCAGCTCACCAAGGGGGACAGGCTCTGAAGCTTTCTTT.

This chain connects TRBV10-2 to TRBJ2-1, with 11 bases identical to TRBD2. Per the germline V gene, CDR1 is WSHSY and CDR2 is SAAADI. The CDR3 totals 16 residues. The ends lost 5 bases at V and 8 bases at J; junction bases unmatched: 11. Written as DNA, the CDR3 is TGCGCCAGCAGTTGGCCTACTAGCGGGGGAAGGGATGAGCAGTTCTTC. This gives the protein CASSWPTSGGRDEQFF.

The J gene is TRBJ2-5, the V gene TRBV27; maybe TRBD1 (5 bases). Between the trimmed V and J ends, which lost 5 bases and 5 bases, there was a span of 9 bases. The CDR3 is 12 amino acids. The germline gives CDR1 MNHEY, CDR2 SMNVEV (reference sequence). The CDR3 region has the DNA TGTGCCAGCAGTCGGCAGGGCGAGACCCAGTACTTC. This sequence encodes CASSRQGETQYF.

The genes are TRBV7-2 and TRBJ2-3, with 13 nucleotides matching TRBD2. V gave up 2 bases and J gave up 5 bases; unmatched junction bases: 1. The CDR3 spans 15 residues. CDR1 is SGHTA, CDR2 FQGNSA, per germline. The DNA of the CDR3 is TGTGCCAGCAGCTTAACTAGCGGGGGGGTAGATACGCAGTATTTT. It translates to CASSLTSGGVDTQYF.

The genes are TRBV24-1 and TRBJ2-1; D is unresolved. CDR3 size: 14 residues. CDR1 and CDR2 from the germline V gene are KGHDR and SFDVKD. V was shortened by 5 bases and J by 2 bases, with 9 bases between the two germline ends. The CDR3 region has the DNA TGTGCCACCAGTGCCCCTCCAGCCTACAATGAGCAGTTCTTC. Encoded protein: CATSAPPAYNEQFF.

The chain recombines TRBV7-8 with TRBJ2-7, with D possibly matching TRBD1 (6 bases). The CDR3 extends over 14 amino acids. Between the trimmed V and J ends, which lost 1 base and 3 bases, there was a span of 10 bases. The V gene's germline CDR1 is SGHVS and CDR2 FQNEAQ. In DNA, the CDR3 is TGTGCCAGCAGCTTAGTATCAGGGGTCTACGAGCAGTACTTC. Its translation: CASSLVSGVYEQYF. Full variable domain (remainder filled in from reference TRBV7-8 and TRBJ2-7): GAGVSQSPRYKVAKRGQDVALRCDPISGHVSLFWYQQALGQGPEFLTYFQNEAQLDKSGLPSDRFFAERPEGSVSTLKIQRTQQEDSAVYLCASSLVSGVYEQYFGPGTRLTVT.

The V call is TRBV9, the J call TRBJ2-7; D unresolved. With 0 bases removed from V and 0 bases from J, the gap between germline ends came to 7 bases. Germline V gene sequence: CDR1 SGDLS, CDR2 YYNGEE. The CDR3 spans 14 residues. The CDR3: CASSVGGNSYEQYF. In DNA form, the CDR3 reads TGTGCCAGCAGCGTAGGCGGCAACTCCTACGAGCAGTACTTC.

The chain is built from TRBV2 and TRBJ1-5; D uncertain. Trimming removed 8 bases from V and 3 bases from J, with 11 bases in between. The V gene's germline CDR1 is SNHLY and CDR2 FYNNEI. The CDR3 runs 13 residues. In nucleotides, the CDR3 is TGTGCCAGCCGGGAGGGCCCCAATCAGCCCCAGCATTTT. Protein sequence: CASREGPNQPQHF.

V usage is TRBV6-1 and J usage is TRBJ1-6, with D tentatively TRBD1 (5 bases). Looked up from germline, CDR1 is MNHNS and CDR2 is SASEGT. CDR3 length: 16 amino acids. Trimming left V 3 bases short and J 9 bases short, with 18 bases between. This CDR3 is CASSEQLMGGGSPLHF. The CDR3 coding sequence is TGTGCCAGCAGTGAGCAGCTCATGGGGGGTGGTTCACCCCTCCACTTT.

This clone was seen a single time. J is TRBJ1-2 and V is TRBV28; TRBD1 matches 7 bases. Losses at the gene ends were 6 bases for V and 4 bases for J; bases not matched to a gene: 5. The length of the CDR3 is 13 residues. Per the germline V gene, CDR1 is MDHEN and CDR2 is SYDVKM. This chain's CDR3 is CASRRGTAYGYTF. For the CDR3, the DNA is TGTGCCAGCAGGCGAGGGACAGCCTATGGCTACACCTTC.

This clone occurred a few times. The J gene is TRBJ1-5, the V gene TRBV7-2; D call uncertain. Germline V gene sequence: CDR1 SGHTA, CDR2 FQGNSA. V was cut by 5 bases and J by 2 bases, with 16 bases left in between. The CDR3 is 16 residues long. The CDR3 here is CASSPWAGIRNQPQHF. DNA of the CDR3: TGTGCCAGCAGCCCTTGGGCCGGGATTCGCAATCAGCCCCAGCATTTT. The full variable domain, completed using reference TRBV7-2 and TRBJ1-5, is GAGVSQSPSNKVTEKGKDVELRCDPISGHTALYWYRQSLGQGLEFLIYFQGNSAPDKSGLPSDRFSAERTGGSVSTLTIQRTQQEDSAVYLCASSPWAGIRNQPQHFGDGTRLSIL.

This sequence joins TRBV6-5 and TRBJ2-5; a possible D gene is TRBD1 (6 bases). Germline CDR1 reads MNHEY; CDR2 reads SVGAGI. V lost 5 bases and J lost 5, with 15 bases in between. The CDR3 loop spans 14 amino acids. The CDR3 loop reads CASSRRTGRETQYF. The CDR3 nucleotides read TGTGCCAGCAGTCGGAGAACAGGGCGGGAGACCCAGTACTTC.

The CDR3 DNA follows: TGTGCCAGCAGCGTAGCGGCAGGGGTGTTCGCCGGGGAGCTGTTTTTT. Amino acid sequence: CASSVAAGVFAGELFF. The V call is TRBV9, the J call TRBJ2-2; possible D gene TRBD1, 6 bases. This CDR3 has 16 residues. V gave up 0 bases and J gave up 6 bases, with 15 bases separating them. Germline CDR1 is SGDLS and CDR2 is YYNGEE.

This clone has a handful of counts. The chain employs TRBV2 and TRBJ1-3; TRBD1 matches 7 bases. V was pared by 7 bases and J by 4 bases, with 10 bases of the junction left unmatched. The CDR3 runs 15 residues. Looked up from germline, CDR1 is SNHLY and CDR2 is FYNNEI. CDR3 in amino acids: CASTRDRAGGNTIYF. The DNA of the CDR3 is TGTGCCAGCACCCGAGACAGGGCAGGGGGAAACACCATATATTTT.

The V and J genes are TRBV2 and TRBJ1-1; 8 bases match TRBD1. Losses at the gene ends were 5 bases for V and 3 bases for J; bases not matched to a gene: 11. The CDR3 is 16 residues long. Germline CDR1 and CDR2: SNHLY and FYNNEI. Here the CDR3 reads CASSSSGTGQYTEAFF. In DNA, the CDR3 is TGTGCCAGCAGTAGCAGCGGGACAGGACAGTACACTGAAGCTTTCTTT.

The gene calls are TRBV19 and TRBJ2-7, with TRBD1 as a possible D gene (5 bases). Germline V CDR1 and CDR2: LNHDA, SQIVND (reference sequence). V was cut by 1 base and J by 0 bases, with 7 bases left in between. The CDR3 contains 14 residues. DNA for the CDR3: TGTGCCAGTAGTATAGGGGGCAGCTCCTACGAGCAGTACTTC. It encodes CASSIGGSSYEQYF.